This record looks at one T cell receptor beta chain sequence and its context. Its antigen is undetermined. In germline, CDR1 is SGHRS, CDR2 YFSETQ. This CDR3 has 13 amino acids. V lost 4 bases to trimming and J lost 4 bases, with 11 bases between them. Sequenced by immunoSEQ multiplex PCR; TCRdb stores in-frame clones only, minus some. The sample records more than 2 million clones, 95% being singletons. This sample is drawn from a study of shared clonotypes between healthy human individuals. Study overall: Three plates were used per donor for CD4 naive, three for CD4 memory, two for CD8 naive and one for CD8 memory.

Study conclusions and caveats: Naive CD4 clonotypes were shared across a few donors at around 5%.

Material: naive CD4+ T cells sorted from blood. The subset: CD45RA+ positively selected. The chain recombines TRBV5-1 with TRBJ1-1, with a tentative D call TRBD1 (6 bases). The sequence derives from a man aged 18 to 30 in good health. The CDR3 spells CASSGGGGTEAFF. CDR3 DNA sequence: TGCGCCAGCAGCGGGGGAGGGGGCACTGAAGCTTTCTTT.